This TCR beta chain was identified in a study of vaccination effects on CD4 cells after COVID-19. Study-wide points: Late post-vaccination, clones induced by infection and those induced by vaccine underwent marked clonal contraction. Early post-infection timepoints were missing from the study, which also had few convalescent patients.

Note on this clone: Its target is not known.

Following an approximately 10-day culture, CD4+ T cells were purified. SARS-CoV-2 infection was confirmed by PCR in the person between March and December 2020. This CDR3 comprises 17 residues. Trimming cost V 1 base and J 7 bases; bases outside gene matches: 9. Germline CDR1 is SGHNT and CDR2 is YYREEE (reference sequence). Assay: immunoSEQ multiplex PCR; the TCRdb copy retains only in-frame clones and omits some. The data show tens of thousands of clones, approximately 70% seen once. The chain joins TRBV5-4 to TRBJ2-2; 11 nucleotides agree with TRBD2. This specimen consisted of CD4+ T cells from PBMCs cultured without peptide, obtained before COVID-19 vaccination. The source is a human donor who had a prior SARS-CoV-2 infection. CDR3 DNA: TGTGCCAGCAGCTTGCCTAGCGGGGGGCCGGCTGACGGGGAGCTGTTTTTT. Its protein product is CASSLPSGGPADGELFF.